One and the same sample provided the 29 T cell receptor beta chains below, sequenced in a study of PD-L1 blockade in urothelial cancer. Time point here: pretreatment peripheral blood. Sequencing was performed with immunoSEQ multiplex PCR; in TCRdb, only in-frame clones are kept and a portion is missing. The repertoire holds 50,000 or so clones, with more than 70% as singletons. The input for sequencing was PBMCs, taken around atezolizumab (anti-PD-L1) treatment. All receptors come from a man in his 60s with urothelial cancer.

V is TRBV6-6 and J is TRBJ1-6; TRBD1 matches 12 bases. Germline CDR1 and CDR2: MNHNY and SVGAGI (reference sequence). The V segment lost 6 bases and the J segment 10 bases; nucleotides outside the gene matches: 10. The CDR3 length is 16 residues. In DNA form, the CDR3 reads TGTGCCAGCAGACAGCCGGGACAGGGGGCCGGATCACCCCTCCACTTT. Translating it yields CASRQPGQGAGSPLHF.

The CDR3 coding sequence is TGTGCCAGCAGCTTAGAAGGTAGCGACACAGATACGCAGTATTTT. This encodes CASSLEGSDTDTQYF. The chain employs TRBV7-2 and TRBJ2-3, with D tentatively TRBD2 (5 bases). The V gene lost 1 base and the J gene lost 2 bases, with 10 bases spanning the gap. Germline V CDR1 and CDR2: SGHTA, FQGNSA. The CDR3 length is 15 residues.

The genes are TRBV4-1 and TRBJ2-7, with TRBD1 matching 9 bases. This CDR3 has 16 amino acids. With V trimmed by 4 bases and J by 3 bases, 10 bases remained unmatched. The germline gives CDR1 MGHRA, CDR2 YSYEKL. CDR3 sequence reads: CASSRPGTGFNYEQYF. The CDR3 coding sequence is TGCGCCAGCAGCCGTCCCGGGACAGGGTTTAACTACGAGCAGTACTTC.

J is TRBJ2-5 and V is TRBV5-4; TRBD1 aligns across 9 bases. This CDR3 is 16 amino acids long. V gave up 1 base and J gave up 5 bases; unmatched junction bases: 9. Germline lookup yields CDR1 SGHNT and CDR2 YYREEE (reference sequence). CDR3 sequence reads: CASSLTPQGARETQYF. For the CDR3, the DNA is TGTGCCAGCAGCTTGACCCCACAGGGGGCGCGGGAGACCCAGTACTTC.

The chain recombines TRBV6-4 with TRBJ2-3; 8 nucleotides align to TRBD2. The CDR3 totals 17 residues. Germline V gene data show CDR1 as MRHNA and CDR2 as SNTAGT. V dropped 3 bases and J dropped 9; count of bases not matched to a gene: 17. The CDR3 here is CASSEDSGLVSRGTQYF. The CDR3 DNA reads TGTGCCAGCAGTGAAGATTCGGGACTAGTCTCGAGGGGAACGCAGTATTTT.

CDR3: CASSLAGSGANVLTF. In nucleotides, the CDR3 is TGCGCCAGCAGCTTGGCGGGGTCTGGGGCCAACGTCCTGACTTTC. The V and J genes are TRBV5-1 and TRBJ2-6, with D possibly matching TRBD2 (5 bases). The germline gives CDR1 SGHRS, CDR2 YFSETQ. The V end lost 0 bases, the J end lost 1 base, and 5 bases lay between the germline ends. CDR3 length: 15 amino acids.

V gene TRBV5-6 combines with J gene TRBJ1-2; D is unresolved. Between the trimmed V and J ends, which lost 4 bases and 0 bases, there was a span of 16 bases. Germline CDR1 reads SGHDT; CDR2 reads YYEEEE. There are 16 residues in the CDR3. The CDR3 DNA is TGTGCCAGCAGCCCGTTTTTGGTGCAGGCTAACTATGGCTACACCTTC. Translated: CASSPFLVQANYGYTF. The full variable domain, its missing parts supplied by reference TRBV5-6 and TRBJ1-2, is DAGVTQSPTHLIKTRGQQVTLRCSPKSGHDTVSWYQQALGQGPQFIFQYYEEEERQRGNFPDRFSGHQFPNYSSELNVNALLLGDSALYLCASSPFLVQANYGYTFGSGTRLTVV.

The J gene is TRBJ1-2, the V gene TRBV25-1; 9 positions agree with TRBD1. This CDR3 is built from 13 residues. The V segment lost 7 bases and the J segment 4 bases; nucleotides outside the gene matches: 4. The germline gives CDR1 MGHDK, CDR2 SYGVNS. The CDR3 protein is CASNGQGTYGYTF. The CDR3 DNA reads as TGTGCCAGCAACGGACAGGGGACCTATGGCTACACCTTC.

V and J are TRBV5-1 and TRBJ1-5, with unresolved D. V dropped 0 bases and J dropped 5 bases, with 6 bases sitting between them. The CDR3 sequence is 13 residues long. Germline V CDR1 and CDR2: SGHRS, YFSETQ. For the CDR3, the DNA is TGCGCCAGCAGCTTGGGTGAGGATCAGCCCCAGCATTTT. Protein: CASSLGEDQPQHF.

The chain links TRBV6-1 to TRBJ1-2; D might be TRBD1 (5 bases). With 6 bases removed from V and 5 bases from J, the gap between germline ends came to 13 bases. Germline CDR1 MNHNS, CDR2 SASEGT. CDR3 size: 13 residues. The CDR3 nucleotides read TGTGCCAGCAGGAAACCAGGGTTATATGGCTACACCTTC. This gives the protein CASRKPGLYGYTF.

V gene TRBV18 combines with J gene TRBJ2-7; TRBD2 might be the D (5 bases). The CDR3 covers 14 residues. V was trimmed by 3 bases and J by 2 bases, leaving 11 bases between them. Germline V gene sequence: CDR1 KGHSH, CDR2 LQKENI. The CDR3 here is CASSPGMPAYEQYF. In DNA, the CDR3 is TGTGCCAGCTCACCCGGGATGCCTGCCTACGAGCAGTACTTC. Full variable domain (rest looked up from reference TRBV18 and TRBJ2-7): NAGVMQNPRHLVRRRGQEARLRCSPMKGHSHVYWYRQLPEEGLKFMVYLQKENIIDESGMPKERFSAEFPKEGPSILRIQQVVRGDSAAYFCASSPGMPAYEQYFGPGTRLTVT.

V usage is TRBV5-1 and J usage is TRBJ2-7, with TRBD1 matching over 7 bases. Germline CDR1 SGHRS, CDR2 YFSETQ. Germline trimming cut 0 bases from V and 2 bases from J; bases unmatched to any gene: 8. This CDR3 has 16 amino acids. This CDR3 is CASSLGTGVNAYEQYF. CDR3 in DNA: TGCGCCAGCAGCTTGGGGACAGGTGTTAATGCCTACGAGCAGTACTTC.

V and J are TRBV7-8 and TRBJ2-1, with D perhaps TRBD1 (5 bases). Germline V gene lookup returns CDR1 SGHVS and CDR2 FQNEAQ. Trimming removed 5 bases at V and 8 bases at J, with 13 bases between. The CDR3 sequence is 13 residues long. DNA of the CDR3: TGTGCCAGCAGCCCTAATCAGGGCCATGAGCAGTTCTTC. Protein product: CASSPNQGHEQFF.

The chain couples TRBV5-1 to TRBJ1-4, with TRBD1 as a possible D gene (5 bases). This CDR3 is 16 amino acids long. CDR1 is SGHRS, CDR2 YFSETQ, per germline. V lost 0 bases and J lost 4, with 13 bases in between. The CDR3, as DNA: TGCGCCAGCAGCTTGGTGGTGCAGGGCAATAATGAAAAACTGTTTTTT. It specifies CASSLVVQGNNEKLFF.

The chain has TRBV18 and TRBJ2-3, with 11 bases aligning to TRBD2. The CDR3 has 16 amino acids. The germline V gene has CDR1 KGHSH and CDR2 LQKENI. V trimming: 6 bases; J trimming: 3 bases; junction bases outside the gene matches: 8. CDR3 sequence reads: CASSPGTSGYTDTQYF. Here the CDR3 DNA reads TGTGCCAGCTCGCCAGGGACTAGCGGATATACAGATACGCAGTATTTT.

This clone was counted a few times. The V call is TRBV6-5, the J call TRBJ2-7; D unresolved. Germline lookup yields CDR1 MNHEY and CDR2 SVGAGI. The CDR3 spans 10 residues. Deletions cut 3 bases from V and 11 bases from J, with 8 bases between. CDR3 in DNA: TGTGCCAGCAGTTATTCGAGAAAGTACTTC. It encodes CASSYSRKYF.

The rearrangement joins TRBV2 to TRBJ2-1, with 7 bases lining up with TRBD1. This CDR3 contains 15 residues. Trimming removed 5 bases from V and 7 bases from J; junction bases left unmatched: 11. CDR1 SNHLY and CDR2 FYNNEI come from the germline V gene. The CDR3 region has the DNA TGTGCCAGCAGTCCGGACAGGCCGCCCTTGAATGAGCAGTTCTTC. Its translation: CASSPDRPPLNEQFF.

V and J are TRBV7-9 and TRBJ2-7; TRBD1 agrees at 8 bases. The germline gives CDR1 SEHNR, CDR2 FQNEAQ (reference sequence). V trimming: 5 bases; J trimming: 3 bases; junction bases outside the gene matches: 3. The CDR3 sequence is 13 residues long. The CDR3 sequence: CASSLGTGYEQYF. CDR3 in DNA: TGTGCCAGCAGCCTGGGGACAGGCTACGAGCAGTACTTC.

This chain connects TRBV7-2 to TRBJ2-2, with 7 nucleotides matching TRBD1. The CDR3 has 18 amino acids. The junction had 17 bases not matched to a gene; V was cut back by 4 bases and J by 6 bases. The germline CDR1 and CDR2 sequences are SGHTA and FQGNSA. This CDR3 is CASSSQPRQGIVAGELFF. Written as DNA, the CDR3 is TGTGCCAGCAGCTCACAGCCCCGACAGGGTATCGTGGCCGGGGAGCTGTTTTTT.

The CDR3 DNA reads TGTGCCAGCAGTGAACTGGCAGGGCTGACTAACTATGGCTACACCTTC. It encodes CASSELAGLTNYGYTF. The chain links TRBV6-1 to TRBJ1-2; D is possibly TRBD1 (5 bases). Trimming pared 2 bases from V and 0 bases from J, leaving 13 bases between. The CDR3 consists of 16 residues. CDR1 is MNHNS, CDR2 SASEGT, per germline.

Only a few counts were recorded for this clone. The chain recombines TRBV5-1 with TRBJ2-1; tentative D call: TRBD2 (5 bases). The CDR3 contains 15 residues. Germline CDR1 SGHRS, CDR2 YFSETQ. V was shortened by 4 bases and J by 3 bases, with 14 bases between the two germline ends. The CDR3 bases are TGCGCCAGCAGCAAAGCGGATGGAGGCTACAATGAGCAGTTCTTC. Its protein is CASSKADGGYNEQFF. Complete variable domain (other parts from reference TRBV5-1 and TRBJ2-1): KAGVTQTPRYLIKTRGQQVTLSCSPISGHRSVSWYQQTPGQGLQFLFEYFSETQRNKGNFPGRFSGRQFSNSRSEMNVSTLELGDSALYLCASSKADGGYNEQFFGPGTRLTVL.

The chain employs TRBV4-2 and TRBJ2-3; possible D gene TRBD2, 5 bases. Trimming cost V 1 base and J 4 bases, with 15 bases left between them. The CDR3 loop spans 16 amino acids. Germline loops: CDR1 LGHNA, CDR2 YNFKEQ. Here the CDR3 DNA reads TGTGCCAGCAGCCAAGGAGTGGTGGGAGTCGCAGATACGCAGTATTTT. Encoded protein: CASSQGVVGVADTQYF.

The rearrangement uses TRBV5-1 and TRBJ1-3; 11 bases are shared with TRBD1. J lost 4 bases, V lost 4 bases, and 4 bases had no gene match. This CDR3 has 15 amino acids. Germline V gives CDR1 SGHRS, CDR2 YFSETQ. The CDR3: CASSMGQGDGNTIYF. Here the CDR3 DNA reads TGCGCCAGCAGCATGGGACAGGGGGACGGAAACACCATATATTTT.

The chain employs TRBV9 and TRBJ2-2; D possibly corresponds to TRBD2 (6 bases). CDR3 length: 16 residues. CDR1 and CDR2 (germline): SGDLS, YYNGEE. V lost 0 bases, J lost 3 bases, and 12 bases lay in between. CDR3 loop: CASSVDPGGDTGELFF. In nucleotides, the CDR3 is TGTGCCAGCAGCGTAGACCCCGGGGGTGACACCGGGGAGCTGTTTTTT.

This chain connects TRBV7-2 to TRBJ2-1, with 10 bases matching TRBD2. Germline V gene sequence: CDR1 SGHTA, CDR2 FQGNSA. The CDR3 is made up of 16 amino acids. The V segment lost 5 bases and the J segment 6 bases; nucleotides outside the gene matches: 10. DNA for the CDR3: TGTGCCAGCAGCCCGAGCGGGGGGGCCAAACCCAATGAGCAGTTCTTC. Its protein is CASSPSGGAKPNEQFF.

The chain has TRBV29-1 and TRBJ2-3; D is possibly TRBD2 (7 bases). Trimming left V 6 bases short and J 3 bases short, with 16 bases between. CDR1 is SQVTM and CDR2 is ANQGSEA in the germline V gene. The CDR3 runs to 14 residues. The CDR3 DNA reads TGCAGCGTCTTACAGGGAGGGGGTACAGATACGCAGTATTTT. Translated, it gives CSVLQGGGTDTQYF.

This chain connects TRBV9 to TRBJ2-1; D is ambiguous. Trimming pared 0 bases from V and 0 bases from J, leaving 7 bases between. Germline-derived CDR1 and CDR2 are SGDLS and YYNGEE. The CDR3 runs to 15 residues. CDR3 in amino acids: CASSVGSSSYNEQFF. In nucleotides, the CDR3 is TGTGCCAGCAGCGTAGGATCGAGCTCCTACAATGAGCAGTTCTTC.

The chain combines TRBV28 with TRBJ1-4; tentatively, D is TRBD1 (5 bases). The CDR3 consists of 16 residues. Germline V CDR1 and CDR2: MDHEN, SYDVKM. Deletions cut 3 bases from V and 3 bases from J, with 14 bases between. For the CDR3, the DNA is TGTGCCAGCAGTTTCTTGGGACTGGCTTCTAATGAAAAACTGTTTTTT. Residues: CASSFLGLASNEKLFF.

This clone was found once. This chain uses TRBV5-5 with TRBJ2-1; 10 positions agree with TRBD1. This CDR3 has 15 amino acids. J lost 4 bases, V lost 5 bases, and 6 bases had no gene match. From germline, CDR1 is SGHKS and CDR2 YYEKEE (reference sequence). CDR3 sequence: CASRIWDRGYNEQFF. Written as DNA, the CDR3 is TGTGCCAGCAGGATTTGGGACAGGGGTTACAATGAGCAGTTCTTC.